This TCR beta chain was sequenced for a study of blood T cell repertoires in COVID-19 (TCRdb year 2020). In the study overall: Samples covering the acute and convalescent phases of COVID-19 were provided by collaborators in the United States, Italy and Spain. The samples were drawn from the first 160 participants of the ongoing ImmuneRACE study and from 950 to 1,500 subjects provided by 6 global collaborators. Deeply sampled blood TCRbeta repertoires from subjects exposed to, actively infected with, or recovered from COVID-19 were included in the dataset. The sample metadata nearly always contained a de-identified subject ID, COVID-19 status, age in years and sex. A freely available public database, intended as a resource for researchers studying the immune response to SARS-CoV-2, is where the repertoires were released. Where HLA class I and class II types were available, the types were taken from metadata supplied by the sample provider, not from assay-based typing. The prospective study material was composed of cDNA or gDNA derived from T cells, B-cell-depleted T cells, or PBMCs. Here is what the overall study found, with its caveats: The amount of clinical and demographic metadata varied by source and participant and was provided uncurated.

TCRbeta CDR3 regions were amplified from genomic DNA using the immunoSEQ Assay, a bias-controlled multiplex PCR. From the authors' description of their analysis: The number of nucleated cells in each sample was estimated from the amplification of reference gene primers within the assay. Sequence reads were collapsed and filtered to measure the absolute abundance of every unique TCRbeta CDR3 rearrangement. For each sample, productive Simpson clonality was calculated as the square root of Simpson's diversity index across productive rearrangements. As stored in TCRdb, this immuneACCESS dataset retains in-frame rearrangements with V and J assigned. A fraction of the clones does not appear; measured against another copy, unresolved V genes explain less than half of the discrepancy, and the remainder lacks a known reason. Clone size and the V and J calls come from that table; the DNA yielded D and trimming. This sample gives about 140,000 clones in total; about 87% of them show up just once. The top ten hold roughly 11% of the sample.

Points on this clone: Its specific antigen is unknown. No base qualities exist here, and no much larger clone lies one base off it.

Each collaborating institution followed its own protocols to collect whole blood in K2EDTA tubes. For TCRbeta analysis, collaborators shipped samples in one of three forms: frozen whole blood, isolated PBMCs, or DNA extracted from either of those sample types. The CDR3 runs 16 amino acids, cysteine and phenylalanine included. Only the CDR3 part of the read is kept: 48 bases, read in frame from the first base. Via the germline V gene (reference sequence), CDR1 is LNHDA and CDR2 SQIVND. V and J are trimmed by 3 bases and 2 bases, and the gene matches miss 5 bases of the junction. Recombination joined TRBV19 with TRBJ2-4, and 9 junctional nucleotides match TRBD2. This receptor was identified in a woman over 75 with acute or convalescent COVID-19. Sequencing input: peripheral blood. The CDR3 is CASSMVSGGPKNIQYF. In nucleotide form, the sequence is TGTGCCAGTAGTATGGTTAGCGGGGGCCCCAAAAACATTCAGTACTTC.